This TCR beta chain originates from a study of long-term antiretroviral therapy in people with HIV. Every specimen provided about 0.9-11 million cryopreserved PBMC before DNA extraction took place. It was version v3.0 of the immunoSEQ assay that was run at survey level. Produced via immunoSEQ multiplex PCR; TCRdb's table is partial and in-frame only. The profile shows 25,000 to 30,000 clones, 65% to 85% of them singletons. Sequenced here: unsorted PBMCs, sampled 0.4 years after starting antiretroviral therapy. This TCR derives from a man younger than 35 with HIV.

CDR3 sequence (DNA): TGTGCCAGCAGCCGGACAGGTCCCCGGACCGAGCAGTACTTC. Translated: CASSRTGPRTEQYF. This sequence joins TRBV6-6 and TRBJ2-7; TRBD1 aligns across 7 bases. The J segment lost 6 bases and the V segment lost 6 bases, leaving 11 bases of the junction unmatched. The CDR3 length is 14 residues. CDR1 is MNHNY, CDR2 SVGAGI, per germline (reference sequence).